This T cell receptor beta chain derives from a study of radiotherapy plus CTLA-4 blockade in lung cancer. Study-level findings and limits: Peripheral blood showed expansion of tumor-derived TCR clones after radiotherapy and ipilimumab. In blood, early T cell clone dynamics reportedly predicted response best, together with interferon-beta.

Unmatched junction bases numbered 19, after V lost 6 bases and J lost 10 bases. Germline CDR1 and CDR2: SNHLY and FYNNEI. There are 19 residues in the CDR3. Using immunoSEQ multiplex PCR, the repertoire was profiled, and TCRdb retains in-frame clones only, with some absent. Found here are about 44,000 clones, 75% to 80% of them singletons; the top ten hold about 2.6%. This clone was picked up a small number of times. Its antigen is currently unknown. The clonotype originates from a human donor with non-small cell lung cancer whose response to radiotherapy plus ipilimumab could not be evaluated. The chain has TRBV2 and TRBJ1-6; 12 bases agree with TRBD1. The specimen was peripheral blood, collected from a patient treated with radiotherapy plus ipilimumab. The CDR3 region is CASRTGTGGLGGPGSPLHF. CDR3 in DNA: TGTGCCAGCAGAACCGGGACAGGGGGCCTAGGTGGTCCTGGGTCACCCCTCCACTTT.